The source of this T cell receptor beta chain is a study of T cell responses to AZD1222 COVID-19 vaccine. TCRdb's copy holds only in-frame clones and misses some; the assay was immunoSEQ multiplex PCR. Counted here are over 100,000 clones, roughly nine tenths occurring once; the ten biggest clones make up approximately 2.6%. Trimming removed 6 bases at V and 5 bases at J, with 11 bases between. The CDR3 has 13 residues. Comment on this clone: Its antigen is currently unknown.

Study-wide findings and caveats: A reported finding is that nearly half of spike-specific TCRs target unmutated variant regions. Dominant CD4 TCR responses targeted spike regions 160-218 and 743-854.

V usage is TRBV12-3 or TRBV12-4 and J usage is TRBJ1-5; D not certain. The clonotype comes from an adult who received the AZD1222 COVID-19 vaccine. Sequenced material: peripheral blood, taken 28 days after the second AZD1222 dose. The DNA for the CDR3 is TGTGCCAGCAGGGTACGGCGCGATCAGCCCCAGCATTTT. Residues: CASRVRRDQPQHF.